This T cell receptor (beta chain) was identified in a study of blood T cell repertoires in COVID-19. Only in-frame clones appear in the TCRdb table, and some are missing; sequencing was by immunoSEQ multiplex PCR. The sample comprises more than 250,000 clones, 70% to 90% of which are singletons, and about 6.8% rests with the top ten. The V end lost 0 bases, the J end lost 0 bases, and 12 bases lay between the germline ends. Germline CDR1 LGHDT, CDR2 YNNKEL (reference sequence). This CDR3 contains 18 residues. The chain joins TRBV3-1 (or the pseudogene TRBV3-2) to TRBJ1-6; no clear D gene. The sequenced sample consisted of peripheral blood. The source of this sequence is a young man who had recovered from COVID-19. CDR3 nucleotide sequence: TGTGCCAGCAGCCAAGATAGAGGAGTGGGCTCCTATAATTCACCCCTCCACTTT. This sequence encodes CASSQDRGVGSYNSPLHF.